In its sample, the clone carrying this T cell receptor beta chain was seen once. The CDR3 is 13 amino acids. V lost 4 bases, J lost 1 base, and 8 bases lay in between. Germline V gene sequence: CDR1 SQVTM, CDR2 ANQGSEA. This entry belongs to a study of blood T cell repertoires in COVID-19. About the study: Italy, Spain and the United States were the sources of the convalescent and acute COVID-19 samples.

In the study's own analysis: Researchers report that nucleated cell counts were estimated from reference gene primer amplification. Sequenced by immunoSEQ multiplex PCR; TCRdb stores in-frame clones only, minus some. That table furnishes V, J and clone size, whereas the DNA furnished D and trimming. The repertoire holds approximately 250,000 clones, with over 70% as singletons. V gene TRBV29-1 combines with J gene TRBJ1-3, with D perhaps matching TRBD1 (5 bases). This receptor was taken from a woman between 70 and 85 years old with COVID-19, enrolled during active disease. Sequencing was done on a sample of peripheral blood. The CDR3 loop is CSVAQGSGNTIYF. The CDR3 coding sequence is TGCAGCGTTGCTCAGGGTTCTGGAAACACCATATATTTT.